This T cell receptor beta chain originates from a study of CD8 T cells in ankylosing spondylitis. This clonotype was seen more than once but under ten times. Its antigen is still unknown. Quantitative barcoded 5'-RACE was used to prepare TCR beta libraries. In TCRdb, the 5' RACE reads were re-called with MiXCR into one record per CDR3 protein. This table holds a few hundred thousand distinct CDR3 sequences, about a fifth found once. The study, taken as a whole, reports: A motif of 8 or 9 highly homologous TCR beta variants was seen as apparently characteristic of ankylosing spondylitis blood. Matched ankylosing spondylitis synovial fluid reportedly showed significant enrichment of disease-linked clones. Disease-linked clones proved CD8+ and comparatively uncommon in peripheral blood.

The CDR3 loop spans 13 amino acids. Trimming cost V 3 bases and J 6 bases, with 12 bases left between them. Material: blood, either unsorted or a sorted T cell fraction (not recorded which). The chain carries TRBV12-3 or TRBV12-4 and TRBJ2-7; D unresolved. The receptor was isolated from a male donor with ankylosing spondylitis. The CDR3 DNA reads TGTGCCAGCAGTTTCATTCAGTTTGGCGAGCAGTACTTC. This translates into CASSFIQFGEQYF.